This T cell receptor (beta chain) was profiled in a study of siplizumab effects on memory and regulatory T cells. Study-wide results and caveats: Alloreactive CD4+ clones that could be mapped were on average approximately 69% Treg-derived with siplizumab, against over 25% in controls. The study found that siplizumab significantly reduced alloreactive sequences traceable to unstimulated CD4+ memory cells.

A note on this clone: Antigen specificity is unknown.

Method: immunoSEQ multiplex PCR; TCRdb's copy keeps in-frame clones and lacks some. This sample has 92,000 or so clones, with around 90% found just once. The sequence derives from a human donor in good health. The source material was CD4+ T cells sorted from blood.

The CDR3 here is CASSLNNYEQFF. The DNA of the CDR3 is TGTGCCAGCAGTCTCAACAACTATGAGCAGTTCTTC. The chain joins TRBV28 to TRBJ2-1; D uncertain. The CDR3 spans 12 residues. CDR1 is MDHEN, CDR2 SYDVKM, per germline. Trimming cost V 5 bases and J 8 bases, with 10 bases left between them.